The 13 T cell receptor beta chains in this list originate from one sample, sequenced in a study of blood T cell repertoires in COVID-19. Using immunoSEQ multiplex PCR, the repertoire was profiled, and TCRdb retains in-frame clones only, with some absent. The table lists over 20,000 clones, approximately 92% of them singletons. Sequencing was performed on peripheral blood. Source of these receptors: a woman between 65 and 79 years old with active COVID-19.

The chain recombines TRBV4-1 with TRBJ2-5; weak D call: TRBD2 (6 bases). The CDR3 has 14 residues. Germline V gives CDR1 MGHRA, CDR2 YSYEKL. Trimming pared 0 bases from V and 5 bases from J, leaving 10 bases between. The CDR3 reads CASSQEGGAETQYF. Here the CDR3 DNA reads TGCGCCAGCAGCCAAGAAGGCGGGGCGGAGACCCAGTACTTC.

CDR3 in amino acids: CASSQDLIAGGNEQFF. The CDR3 DNA follows: TGCGCCAGCAGCCAAGATCTGATAGCGGGGGGCAATGAGCAGTTCTTC. The chain recombines TRBV4-3 with TRBJ2-1, with 10 bases identical to TRBD2. With V trimmed by 0 bases and J by 6 bases, 5 bases remained unmatched. The CDR3 totals 16 residues. The V gene's germline CDR1 is LGHNA and CDR2 YSLEER.

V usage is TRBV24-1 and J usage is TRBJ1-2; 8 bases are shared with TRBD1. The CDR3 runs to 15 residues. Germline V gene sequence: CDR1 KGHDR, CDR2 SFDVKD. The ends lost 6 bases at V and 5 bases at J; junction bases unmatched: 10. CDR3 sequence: CATSPRTGSWYGYTF. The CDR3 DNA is TGTGCCACCAGTCCTCGGACAGGGAGCTGGTATGGCTACACCTTC.

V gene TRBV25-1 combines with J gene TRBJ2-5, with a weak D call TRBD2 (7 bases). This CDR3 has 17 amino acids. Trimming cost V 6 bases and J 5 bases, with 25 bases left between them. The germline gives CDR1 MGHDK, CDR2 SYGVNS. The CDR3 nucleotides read TGTGCCAGCAGGGGGGGGCGGAAACCTACCCGCGGGGAGACCCAGTACTTC. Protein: CASRGGRKPTRGETQYF.

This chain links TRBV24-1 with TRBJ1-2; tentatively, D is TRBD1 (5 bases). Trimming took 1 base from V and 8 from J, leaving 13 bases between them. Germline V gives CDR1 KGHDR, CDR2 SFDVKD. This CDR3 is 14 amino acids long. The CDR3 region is CATSDLGQGRGYTF. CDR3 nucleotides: TGTGCCACCAGTGATTTAGGGCAGGGTAGAGGCTACACCTTC.

The CDR3 is CASIADSGNTIYF. The CDR3 nucleotides read TGTGCCAGCATCGCGGACAGTGGAAACACCATATATTTT. This chain connects TRBV2 to TRBJ1-3; D is perhaps TRBD1 (6 bases). CDR3 length: 13 residues. V was pared by 7 bases and J by 3 bases, with 10 bases between. The germline V gene encodes CDR1 SNHLY and CDR2 FYNNEI.

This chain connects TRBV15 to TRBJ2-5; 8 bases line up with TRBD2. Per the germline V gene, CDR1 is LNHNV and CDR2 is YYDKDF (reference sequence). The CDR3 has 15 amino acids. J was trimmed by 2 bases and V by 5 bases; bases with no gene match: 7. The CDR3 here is CATSGRTSWQETQYF. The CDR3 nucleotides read TGTGCCACCAGCGGGAGGACTAGCTGGCAAGAGACCCAGTACTTC.

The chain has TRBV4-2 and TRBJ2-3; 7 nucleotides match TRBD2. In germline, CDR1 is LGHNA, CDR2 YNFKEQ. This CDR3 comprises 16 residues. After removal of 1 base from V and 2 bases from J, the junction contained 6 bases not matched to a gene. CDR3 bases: TGTGCCAGCAGCCAAGGGGGGGGGACTATCACAGATACGCAGTATTTT. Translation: CASSQGGGTITDTQYF.

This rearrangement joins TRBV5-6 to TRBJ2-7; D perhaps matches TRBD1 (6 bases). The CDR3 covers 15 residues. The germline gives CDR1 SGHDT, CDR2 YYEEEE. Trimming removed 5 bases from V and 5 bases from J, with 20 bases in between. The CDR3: CASSPQGRRRDEQYF. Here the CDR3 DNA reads TGTGCCAGCAGTCCACAGGGTAGAAGAAGGGACGAGCAGTACTTC.

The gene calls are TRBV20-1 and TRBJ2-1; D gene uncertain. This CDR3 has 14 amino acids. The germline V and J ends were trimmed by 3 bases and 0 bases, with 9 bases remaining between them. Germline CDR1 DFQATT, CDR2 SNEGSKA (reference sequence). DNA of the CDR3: TGCAGTGCTAGTTTGCTGAGCTCCTACAATGAGCAGTTCTTC. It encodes CSASLLSSYNEQFF.

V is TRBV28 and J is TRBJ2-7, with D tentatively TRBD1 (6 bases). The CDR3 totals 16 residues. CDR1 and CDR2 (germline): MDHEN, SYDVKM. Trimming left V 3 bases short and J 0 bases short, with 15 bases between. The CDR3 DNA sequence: TGTGCCAGCAGTTTCCTCTTTCAGGGGAGCTCCTACGAGCAGTACTTC. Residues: CASSFLFQGSSYEQYF.

CDR3 sequence: CASSLGPGSDTQYF. In DNA form, the CDR3 reads TGTGCCAGCAGTTTAGGGCCAGGTTCAGATACGCAGTATTTT. V usage is TRBV27 and J usage is TRBJ2-3; the D is unclear. The CDR3 is 14 amino acids. Germline-derived CDR1 and CDR2 are MNHEY and SMNVEV (reference sequence). V was clipped by 2 bases and J by 4 bases, with 10 bases between them.

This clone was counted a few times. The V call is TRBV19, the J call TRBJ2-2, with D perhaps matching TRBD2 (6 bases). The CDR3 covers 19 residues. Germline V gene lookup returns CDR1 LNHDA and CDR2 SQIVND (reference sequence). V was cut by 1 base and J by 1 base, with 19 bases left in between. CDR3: CASSIGGAGTLMNTGELFF. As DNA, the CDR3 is TGTGCCAGTAGTATAGGAGGGGCGGGAACCCTGATGAACACCGGGGAGCTGTTTTTT.